The 12 T cell receptor beta chains listed next were all sequenced from one sample in a study of shared clonotypes between healthy human individuals. TCRdb keeps only in-frame clones here, not all; method: immunoSEQ multiplex PCR. The table records 550,000 to 700,000 clones, 73% of them present only once. Material for sequencing was memory CD4+ T cells sorted from blood. Subset indicated: CD45RA-negative fraction. These receptors were taken from a woman aged 25 to 39 in good health.

The chain's CDR3 is CASRPSGDYEQYF. The CDR3 DNA reads TGTGCCAGCAGGCCATCGGGTGACTACGAGCAGTACTTC. This chain joins TRBV7-9 and TRBJ2-7; no clear D gene. This CDR3 is built from 13 residues. CDR1 SEHNR and CDR2 FQNEAQ come from the germline V gene (reference sequence). The ends were cut back, 6 bases at V and 3 bases at J, with 12 bases in the middle.

This clone has a handful of counts. The chain has TRBV5-5 and TRBJ1-1, with D uncertain. With 6 bases removed from V and 3 bases from J, the gap between germline ends came to 12 bases. Germline V CDR1 and CDR2: SGHKS, YYEKEE (reference sequence). The CDR3 runs to 13 residues. Here the CDR3 DNA reads TGTGCCAGCACCCCGTACGGGTACACTGAAGCTTTCTTT. Protein: CASTPYGYTEAFF.

The chain combines TRBV11-3 with TRBJ2-3, with a tentative D call TRBD1 (6 bases). The length of the CDR3 is 14 residues. V was trimmed by 1 base and J by 6 bases, leaving 11 bases between them. CDR1 and CDR2 (germline): SGHNT, YENEEA. The CDR3 sequence is CASSLGQVGDTQYF. The CDR3 nucleotides read TGTGCCAGCAGCTTAGGACAGGTTGGCGATACGCAGTATTTT.

The chain recombines TRBV18 with TRBJ2-2; 7 nucleotides line up with TRBD1. Germline assignment: CDR1 KGHSH and CDR2 LQKENI. J gave up 5 bases and V 0 bases, and 3 bases lay outside the gene matches. There are 15 residues in the CDR3. The CDR3 sequence: CASSPPTGVTGELFF. DNA of the CDR3: TGTGCCAGCTCACCACCTACAGGGGTTACCGGGGAGCTGTTTTTT.

This chain uses TRBV7-2 with TRBJ2-3; D remains ambiguous. Trimming pared 1 base from V and 2 bases from J, leaving 7 bases between. Germline CDR1 is SGHTA and CDR2 is FQGNSA. The CDR3 covers 14 residues. The DNA of the CDR3 is TGTGCCAGCAGCTTAGGACCCGACACAGATACGCAGTATTTT. Its protein product is CASSLGPDTDTQYF.

The chain uses TRBV7-9 and TRBJ2-5, with D perhaps matching TRBD2 (5 bases). Germline V lookup: CDR1 SEHNR, CDR2 FQNEAQ (reference sequence). V dropped 5 bases and J dropped 5 bases, with 18 bases sitting between them. This CDR3 comprises 15 residues. As DNA, the CDR3 is TGTGCCAGCAGCCGAAGGCGATTGGAGGTGGAGACCCAGTACTTC. Translation gives CASSRRRLEVETQYF.

The chain is built from TRBV18 and TRBJ2-7, with a tentative D call TRBD1 (5 bases). There are 14 residues in the CDR3. Germline loops: CDR1 KGHSH, CDR2 LQKENI. Trimming pared 6 bases from V and 2 bases from J, leaving 14 bases between. The CDR3 reads CASSTGATTYEQYF. CDR3 DNA sequence: TGTGCCAGCTCTACAGGCGCGACGACCTACGAGCAGTACTTC.

This chain connects TRBV11-2 to TRBJ1-5, with D perhaps matching TRBD1 (6 bases). The ends were cut back, 5 bases at V and 6 bases at J, with 11 bases in the middle. The CDR3 is 13 residues long. In germline, CDR1 is SGHAT, CDR2 FQNNGV. CDR3 nucleotide sequence: TGTGCCAGCAGCCCAGCGACAGGTCAGCCCCAGCATTTT. Protein product: CASSPATGQPQHF.

This chain uses TRBV10-3 with TRBJ1-1; 9 positions match TRBD1. CDR3 length equals 14 residues. Germline assignment: CDR1 ENHRY and CDR2 SYGVKD. V trimming: 0 bases; J trimming: 5 bases; junction bases outside the gene matches: 1. The chain's CDR3 is CAISESTGGTEAFF. The DNA for the CDR3 is TGTGCCATCAGTGAGTCGACAGGGGGTACTGAAGCTTTCTTT.

As regards this clone: Since a much larger clone is just one base distant, this may be a read error. Other nucleotide sequences in the sample specify the same CDR3. The V gene is TRBV28, the J gene TRBJ1-5; 8 bases agree with TRBD1. The CDR3 sequence is 13 residues long. The trim removed 2 bases at V and 6 bases at J, leaving 0 bases unmatched. The germline V gene encodes CDR1 MDHEN and CDR2 SYDVKM. The chain's CDR3 is CASSLTGGQPQHF. The CDR3 DNA reads as TGTGCCAGCAGTTTAACAGGGGGTCAGCCCCAGCATTTT.

V is TRBV5-6 and J is TRBJ1-2; TRBD1 aligns across 10 bases. Per germline, CDR1 SGHDT and CDR2 YYEEEE. With V trimmed by 4 bases and J by 5 bases, 5 bases remained unmatched. The CDR3 is 14 residues long. CDR3 in amino acids: CASSTRQGAYGYTF. CDR3 DNA sequence: TGTGCCAGCAGCACCCGACAGGGGGCGTATGGCTACACCTTC.

The gene calls are TRBV11-1 and TRBJ1-1; TRBD1 agrees at 7 bases. CDR3 length: 15 amino acids. Losses at the gene ends were 3 bases for V and 5 bases for J; bases not matched to a gene: 9. The germline CDR1 and CDR2 sequences are SGHAT and FQDESV (reference sequence). The DNA for the CDR3 is TGTGCCAGCAGCTTTCTGGGCAGGGGGGAGACTGAAGCTTTCTTT. This gives the protein CASSFLGRGETEAFF.